This T cell receptor beta chain appears in the sequencing data of a study of blood T cells in healthy people across ages. Findings of the study overall: A strong correlation was found between TCR beta diversity and the percentage of naive T cells. The recorded TCR beta diversity per million T cells decreased in a roughly linear manner with age. Higher diversity and more naive CD4+ cells were features of long-lived donors, compared to aged donors.

The authors ran a second PCR of about 7 to 11 cycles using a sample-barcoded 5' primer and a J-beta primer mix. Every cDNA molecule carried a tag from a template-switch adaptor bearing 12 random nucleotides. One entry per CDR3 protein, called by TCRdb with MiXCR from the 5' RACE reads. Here the sample spans around 520,000 distinct CDR3 sequences, roughly a quarter being singletons. This clonotype was counted many times. The antigen is unknown. A further study also used this sample, focusing on T cells of mothers and their children.

Sequencing was carried out using blood. The TCR originated in a boy between 2 and 10 years old in good health.

CDR3 DNA: TGTGCCAGCAGTTCCCCCAGGGCTGGGGCCAACGTCCTGACTTTC. Its protein is CASSSPRAGANVLTF. The chain is built from TRBV6-6 and TRBJ2-6, with D perhaps matching TRBD1 (5 bases). The germline CDR1 and CDR2 sequences are MNHNY and SVGAGI (reference sequence). This CDR3 has 15 amino acids. V lost 4 bases to trimming and J lost 2 bases, with 9 bases between them.